Listed below are T cell receptor beta chains from one sample, sequenced in a study of blood T cell repertoires in COVID-19. Using immunoSEQ multiplex PCR, the repertoire was profiled, and TCRdb retains in-frame clones only, with some absent. The table has roughly 180,000 clones, 75% to 80% seen once. The sequencing sample was made of peripheral blood. Receptor source: a woman in her forties or fifties with active or convalescent COVID-19. The CDR3 runs from the conserved cysteine through the conserved F or W. A D gene is named only where the DNA matches it firmly. Clone size, where shown, is once, few, many, or a class for clones that have expanded.

D: TRBD2
J: TRBJ2-3
size: .
V: TRBV11-3
DNA: TGTGCCAGCAGTCTATCCCTAGCGGGAGCAGATACGCAGTATTTT
CDR3: CASSLSLAGADTQYF

D: TRBD1
J: TRBJ2-1
size: few
V: TRBV30
DNA: TGTGCCTGGAGCGGACAGGGGCGCGGGATCAATGAGCAGTTCTTC
CDR3: CAWSGQGRGINEQFF

D: .
J: TRBJ1-1
size: few
V: TRBV2
DNA: TGTGCCAGCAGGAGGGGGTTCTTGAACACTGAAGCTTTCTTT
CDR3: CASRRGFLNTEAFF

D: .
J: TRBJ1-4
size: .
V: TRBV6-5
DNA: TGTGCCAGCAGTTACGGAGGGGCTAATGAAAAACTGTTTTTT
CDR3: CASSYGGANEKLFF

D: .
J: TRBJ1-1
size: .
V: TRBV6-2/TRBV6-3
DNA: TGTGCCAGCAGTTACTCCACCAGGAACACTGAAGCTTTCTTT
CDR3: CASSYSTRNTEAFF

D: .
J: TRBJ1-4
size: .
V: TRBV5-6
DNA: TGTGCCAGCAGCTTGAGCCCTTTTAACAATGAAAAACTGTTTTTT
CDR3: CASSLSPFNNEKLFF

D: TRBD1
J: TRBJ2-7
size: .
V: TRBV29-1
DNA: TGCAGCGCTCTGGTCGGACAGGGTAGCGAGCAGTACTTC
CDR3: CSALVGQGSEQYF

D: TRBD1
J: TRBJ1-5
size: .
V: TRBV7-9
DNA: TGTGCCAGCAGCTTAGAAGAGGGGGCGACTTATCAGCCCCAGCATTTT
CDR3: CASSLEEGATYQPQHF

D: .
J: TRBJ1-5
size: .
V: TRBV7-2
DNA: TGTGCCAGCAGCTTACAGGGGAGTAGCAATCAGCCCCAGCATTTT
CDR3: CASSLQGSSNQPQHF

D: .
J: TRBJ2-3
size: .
V: TRBV5-1
DNA: TGCGCCAGCAGCTTGGACCCAAAAGGGGGAGGGACAGATACGCAGTATTTT
CDR3: CASSLDPKGGGTDTQYF

D: .
J: TRBJ1-2
size: many
V: TRBV25-1
DNA: TGTGCCAGCAGCCGGGGTACGAACTATGGCTACACCTTC
CDR3: CASSRGTNYGYTF

D: .
J: TRBJ1-5
size: .
V: TRBV21-1
DNA: TGTGCCAGCAGCACCAAGGGCAGGGGCGATAGCAATCAGCCCCAGCATTTT
CDR3: CASSTKGRGDSNQPQHF

D: TRBD1
J: TRBJ1-5
size: few
V: TRBV7-6
DNA: TGTGCCAGCAGCTTAGTTCCAGGGGGCCGTCAGCCCCAGCATTTT
CDR3: CASSLVPGGRQPQHF

D: .
J: TRBJ2-7
size: .
V: TRBV28
DNA: TGTGCCAGCAGTTACCGGCTCAGGGTAGCAACCTACGAGCAGTACTTC
CDR3: CASSYRLRVATYEQYF

D: .
J: TRBJ2-1
size: .
V: TRBV3-1/TRBV3-2
DNA: TGTGCCAGCAGCCGGGGCCGCAATGAGCAGTTCTTC
CDR3: CASSRGRNEQFF

D: .
J: TRBJ2-7
size: .
V: TRBV11-1
DNA: TGTGCCAGCAGCGGAGGGTCCGGAGGCTCCTACGAGCAGTACTTC
CDR3: CASSGGSGGSYEQYF

D: TRBD1
J: TRBJ1-1
size: .
V: TRBV6-4
DNA: TGTGCCAGCAGTGACTCTAGGACAGGGAAAGCTTTCTTT
CDR3: CASSDSRTGKAFF

D: TRBD1
J: TRBJ1-1
size: .
V: TRBV6-5
DNA: TGTGCCAGCAGACCAACAGGGGGCAACACTGAAGCTTTCTTT
CDR3: CASRPTGGNTEAFF

D: .
J: TRBJ2-2
size: .
V: TRBV4-3
DNA: TGCGCCAGCAGCCAAGATCGGGGTACCGGGGAGCTGTTTTTT
CDR3: CASSQDRGTGELFF

D: TRBD1
J: TRBJ2-5
size: .
V: TRBV25-1
DNA: TGTGCCAGCAGTGAGGGGACAGTTCAAGAGACCCAGTACTTC
CDR3: CASSEGTVQETQYF

D: TRBD1
J: TRBJ1-2
size: .
V: TRBV10-3
DNA: TGTGCCACCACCGGGACAGGGGAATCTGGCTACACCTTC
CDR3: CATTGTGESGYTF

D: .
J: TRBJ2-7
size: .
V: TRBV5-1
DNA: TGCGCCAGCGGGGCGTCCCCTTCTACTTCCGACGAGCAGTACTTC
CDR3: CASGASPSTSDEQYF

D: .
J: TRBJ2-2
size: .
V: TRBV6-1
DNA: TGTGCCAGCAGTGATGTATCAAGCGGGAACACCGGGGAGCTGTTTTTT
CDR3: CASSDVSSGNTGELFF

D: TRBD2
J: TRBJ2-3
size: .
V: TRBV11-3
DNA: TGTGCCAGCAGCCCGGGCGGTACGGGGGGGGGCACAGATACGCAGTATTTT
CDR3: CASSPGGTGGGTDTQYF

D: .
J: TRBJ1-2
size: .
V: TRBV15
DNA: TGTGCCACCAGCAGCGGGTGGGGCTACACCTTC
CDR3: CATSSGWGYTF

D: .
J: TRBJ2-5
size: .
V: TRBV15
DNA: TGTGCCACCAGCAGAGACTTTCAAGAGACCCAGTACTTC
CDR3: CATSRDFQETQYF

D: .
J: TRBJ2-7
size: .
V: TRBV27
DNA: TGTGCCAGCACCTCCTGGACACCTCCTAGAGAGTACTTC
CDR3: CASTSWTPPREYF

D: .
J: TRBJ2-7
size: many
V: TRBV7-9
DNA: TGTGCCAGCAGCTTTGGAGGGTCCGCCTACGAGCAGTACTTC
CDR3: CASSFGGSAYEQYF

D: .
J: TRBJ1-6
size: .
V: TRBV11-2
DNA: TGTGCCAGCAGCTTAGGGGCGGGGGGAGGCAATAATTCACCCCTCCACTTT
CDR3: CASSLGAGGGNNSPLHF

D: TRBD1
J: TRBJ2-7
size: few
V: TRBV9
DNA: TGTGCCAGCAGCTTTCGGACAGGGAGTGAGCAGTACTTC
CDR3: CASSFRTGSEQYF

D: TRBD1
J: TRBJ1-2
size: once
V: TRBV7-3
DNA: TGTGCCAGCAGCTTAGATGGCAGGGGGCATCTTGGCTACACCTTC
CDR3: CASSLDGRGHLGYTF

D: TRBD1
J: TRBJ2-3
size: .
V: TRBV18
DNA: TGTGCCAGCTCACCACTTTCTGGACAGGGGGCCGGAGATACGCAGTATTTT
CDR3: CASSPLSGQGAGDTQYF

D: TRBD1
J: TRBJ1-1
size: .
V: TRBV28
DNA: TGTGCCAGCAGTCCCCCCCAGGGGGGCGTAACTGAAGCTTTCTTT
CDR3: CASSPPQGGVTEAFF

D: .
J: TRBJ1-2
size: .
V: TRBV5-6
DNA: TGTGCCAGCAGCCCGATCGCCGGACAGTCTAACTATGGCTACACCTTC
CDR3: CASSPIAGQSNYGYTF

D: .
J: TRBJ1-1
size: .
V: TRBV12-2
DNA: TGTGCAAGTCGCTTAAACGGGATGTCTGAAGCTTTCTTT
CDR3: CASRLNGMSEAFF

D: TRBD1
J: TRBJ1-3
size: .
V: TRBV9
DNA: TGTGCCAGCAGCGTAGATGCAGGGGGGACAACTGGAAACACCATATATTTT
CDR3: CASSVDAGGTTGNTIYF

D: .
J: TRBJ2-7
size: .
V: TRBV7-8
DNA: TGTGCCAGCAGCTTAGCGGGCGTAACCTACGAGCAGTACTTC
CDR3: CASSLAGVTYEQYF

D: .
J: TRBJ2-3
size: .
V: TRBV24-1
DNA: TGTGCCACCAGTGATTACGGGACAGATACGCAGTATTTT
CDR3: CATSDYGTDTQYF

D: .
J: TRBJ2-3
size: .
V: TRBV20-1
DNA: TGCAGTGCTAGTAGGCTAGCCCCCGATACGCAGTATTTT
CDR3: CSASRLAPDTQYF

D: TRBD1
J: TRBJ1-2
size: .
V: TRBV19
DNA: TGTGCCAGTAGGCCCCGACAGGGATATGGCTACACCTTC
CDR3: CASRPRQGYGYTF

D: TRBD1
J: TRBJ2-5
size: many
V: TRBV9
DNA: TGTGCCAGCAGCCCTCCTCCCGGGACAGACCAAGAGACCCAGTACTTC
CDR3: CASSPPPGTDQETQYF

D: .
J: TRBJ2-5
size: few
V: TRBV5-4
DNA: TGTGCCAGCAGCTCAGGACAGCAGACAGAGACCCAGTACTTC
CDR3: CASSSGQQTETQYF

D: TRBD2
J: TRBJ2-7
size: .
V: TRBV7-2
DNA: TGTGCCAGCAGCCCCCGACTAGCGGGAGGTGCCGAGCAGTACTTC
CDR3: CASSPRLAGGAEQYF

D: .
J: TRBJ1-1
size: .
V: TRBV12-3/TRBV12-4
DNA: TGTGCCAGCAGTTTAGGACAGCGCCTCGAAGCTTTCTTT
CDR3: CASSLGQRLEAFF

D: .
J: TRBJ1-2
size: .
V: TRBV4-3
DNA: TGCGCCAGCAGCCAAGGAAACAGCCCGTCGTATGGCTACACCTTC
CDR3: CASSQGNSPSYGYTF

D: .
J: TRBJ2-1
size: .
V: TRBV7-7
DNA: TGTGCCAGCAGCCCTTCCTCAGGGATTCTCAATGAGCAGTTCTTC
CDR3: CASSPSSGILNEQFF

D: .
J: TRBJ1-2
size: .
V: TRBV4-3
DNA: TGCGCCAGCAGCCAAGATTTCACGTCGGGAGGCTACACCTTC
CDR3: CASSQDFTSGGYTF

D: TRBD2
J: TRBJ2-2
size: .
V: TRBV7-2
DNA: TGTGCCAGCAGCCCCCCACTAGCGGGAGGAACCGGGGAGCTGTTTTTT
CDR3: CASSPPLAGGTGELFF

D: TRBD1
J: TRBJ2-5
size: once
V: TRBV7-9
DNA: TGTGCCAGCAGCTCCCCGGACAGGTCGATGGAGACCCAGTACTTC
CDR3: CASSSPDRSMETQYF

D: TRBD1
J: TRBJ1-6
size: .
V: TRBV7-2
DNA: TGTGCCAGCAGCCTTCAGGGGGGTGGTAATTCACCCCTCCACTTT
CDR3: CASSLQGGGNSPLHF

D: .
J: TRBJ1-6
size: .
V: TRBV5-4
DNA: TGTGCCAGCAGCATTCGGGGGGCACCGGATTCACCCCTCCACTTT
CDR3: CASSIRGAPDSPLHF

D: TRBD1
J: TRBJ1-4
size: once
V: TRBV30
DNA: TGTGCCTGGGCCGGGACAGTAAATGAAAAACTGTTTTTT
CDR3: CAWAGTVNEKLFF

D: TRBD1
J: TRBJ1-1
size: .
V: TRBV6-5
DNA: TGTGCCAGCAGTCGGGACAGGATGAACACTGAAGCTTTCTTT
CDR3: CASSRDRMNTEAFF

D: .
J: TRBJ1-5
size: .
V: TRBV5-1
DNA: TGCGCCAGCAGCTTGGCCCCAGGGGCTCAGCCCCAGCATTTT
CDR3: CASSLAPGAQPQHF

D: TRBD2
J: TRBJ2-1
size: .
V: TRBV6-6
DNA: TGTGCCAGCAGTTCCACGAGCGGGGGGCCCAATGAGCAGTTCTTC
CDR3: CASSSTSGGPNEQFF

D: TRBD2
J: TRBJ2-1
size: once
V: TRBV28
DNA: TGTGCCAGCAGTTTTTCCGGACTAGCGGAAAATGAGCAGTTCTTC
CDR3: CASSFSGLAENEQFF

D: .
J: TRBJ1-5
size: .
V: TRBV28
DNA: TGTGCCAGCACCTCCCCGGGGGGCAATCAGCCCCAGCATTTT
CDR3: CASTSPGGNQPQHF